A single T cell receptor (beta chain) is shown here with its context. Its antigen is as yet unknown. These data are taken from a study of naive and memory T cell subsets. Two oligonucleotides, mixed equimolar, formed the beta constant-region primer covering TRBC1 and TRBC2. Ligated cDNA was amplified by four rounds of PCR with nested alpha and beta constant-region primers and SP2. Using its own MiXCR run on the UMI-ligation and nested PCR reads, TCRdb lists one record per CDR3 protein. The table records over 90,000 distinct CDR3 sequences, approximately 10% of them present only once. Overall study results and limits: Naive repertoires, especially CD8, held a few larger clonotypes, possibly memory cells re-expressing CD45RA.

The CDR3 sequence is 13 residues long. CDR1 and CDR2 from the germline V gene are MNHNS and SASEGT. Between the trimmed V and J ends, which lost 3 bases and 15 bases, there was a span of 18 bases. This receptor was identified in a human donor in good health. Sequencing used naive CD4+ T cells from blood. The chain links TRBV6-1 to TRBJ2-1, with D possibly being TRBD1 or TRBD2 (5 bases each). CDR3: CASSEGDLRSAFF. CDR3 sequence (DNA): TGTGCCAGCAGTGAGGGGGATCTGAGATCGGCGTTCTTC.